The subject of this entry is one TCR beta chain. The antigen is not known. The CDR3 is 11 residues long. V was clipped by 1 base and J by 8 bases, with 5 bases between them. Germline assignment: CDR1 SNHLY and CDR2 FYNNEI. This sample is drawn from a study of T cell clonotyping in hematopoietic cell transplantation. Study conclusions and caveats: At the given depth, recipient repertoires were over 97% de novo clonotypes. Pathologically expanded recipient clonotypes increased progressively from day 30 to day 180 as diversity fell. Broader posttransplant TCR repertoire diversity was predicted by graft donor and pretransplant recipient Inverse Simpson Index values. No sorting was done, leaving CD4 and CD8 contributions mixed.

Profiled with immunoSEQ multiplex PCR; TCRdb holds only in-frame clones, not every one. This table has about 69,000 clones, 85% to 95% appearing once. The clonotype was recovered from a man in his fifties in good health. Some clones in this sample may be carry-over from other donors' samples. The sequencing input was peripheral blood mononuclear cells. This chain connects TRBV2 to TRBJ1-1; unclear D gene. The CDR3 spells CASSEGFEAFF. The CDR3 DNA follows: TGTGCCAGCAGTGAAGGCTTCGAAGCTTTCTTT.